The present TCR beta chain was sequenced within a study of tissue T cells after allogeneic stem cell transplantation. Study-level points and caveats: Blood and spleen captured only part of the tissue TCR repertoire.

Time point meaning: mouse harvest day 14 after allogeneic transplant. Each mouse received 10^7 T-cell-depleted marrow cells plus 10^6 splenic CD5+ T cells by tail vein. B6 (H2b) cells into BALB/c (H2d) mice; tissues taken at day 7 or 14. TCRdb keeps only in-frame clones here, not all; method: immunoSEQ multiplex PCR. The sample lists several thousand clones, about a third occurring once. Germline V gene lookup returns CDR1 KGHPV and CDR2 FQNQEV (reference sequence). The CDR3 has 16 residues. The V gene end was trimmed by 5 bases and the J gene end by 3 bases; junction bases not matched to a gene: 9. This clone was seen a few times. Its antigen is unidentified. Gene labels here are mouse ones. Coverage ceases 1 residue before the CDR3 finishes, and the germline J gene fills in the end.

This TCR derives from a female BALB/c mouse given C57BL/6 T cells with graft-versus-host disease after an allogeneic hematopoietic cell transplant. Sequencing was performed on skin. The chain carries TRBV26 and TRBJ2-2; TRBD2 matches at 7 bases. CDR3 DNA (partial): TGTGCCAGCAGTTTACGACTGGGATCTGACACCGGGCAGCTCTAC. It encodes CASSLRLGSDTGQLY. The whole CDR3 protein reads CASSLRLGSDTGQLYF.